This T cell receptor (beta chain) is drawn from a study of regulatory T cells in long-lasting Graves disease. In the study overall: Patients with new Graves' disease had used antithyroid drugs below 3 months. Study-wide findings and caveats: Study of thyroid tissue was not done, with only peripheral blood studied. Accuracy might have suffered from few samples.

Arm-PCR of CDR3 regions and iRepertoire HTBI primers were used to build TCR beta libraries. TCRdb re-called the multiplex PCR reads through MiXCR, storing one row per CDR3 protein. This table has 240,000 or so distinct CDR3 sequences, around 20% appearing once. Regarding time point: newly diagnosed GD, antithyroid drugs for less than 3 months. After RNA was extracted from PBMCs, the TCR library was made from it. The peripheral blood volume drawn was around 9.6 milliliters, and it was collected into EDTA tubes. Germline V gives CDR1 ENHRY, CDR2 SYGVKD. J was trimmed by 6 bases and V by 6 bases; bases with no gene match: 6. The CDR3 loop spans 15 amino acids. This clonotype has ten or more counts. Its specificity is unknown.

The specimen was peripheral blood mononuclear cells (PBMCs), collected at new diagnosis, from a patient treated with antithyroid drugs. The chain employs TRBV10-3 and TRBJ1-6; the match to TRBD1 covers 9 bases. This TCR was sampled from a female donor with Graves disease. In DNA, the CDR3 is TGTGCCATCAGCCCGACAGGGGGAGGTAATTCACCCCTCCACTTT. Translating gives CAISPTGGGNSPLHF.